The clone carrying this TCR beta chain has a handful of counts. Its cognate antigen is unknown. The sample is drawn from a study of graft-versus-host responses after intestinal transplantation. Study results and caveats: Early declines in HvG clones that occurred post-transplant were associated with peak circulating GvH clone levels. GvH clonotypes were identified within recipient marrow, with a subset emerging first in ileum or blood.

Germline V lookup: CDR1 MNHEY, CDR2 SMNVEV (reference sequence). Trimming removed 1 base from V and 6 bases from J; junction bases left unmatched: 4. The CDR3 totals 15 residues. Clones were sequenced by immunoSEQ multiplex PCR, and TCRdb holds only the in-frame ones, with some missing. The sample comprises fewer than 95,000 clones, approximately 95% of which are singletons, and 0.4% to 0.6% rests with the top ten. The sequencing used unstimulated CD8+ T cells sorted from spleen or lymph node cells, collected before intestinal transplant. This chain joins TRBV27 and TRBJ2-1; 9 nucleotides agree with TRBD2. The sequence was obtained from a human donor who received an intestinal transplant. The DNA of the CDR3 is TGTGCCAGCAGTTTATTACTAGCGGGTCCCAATGAGCAGTTCTTC. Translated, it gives CASSLLLAGPNEQFF.